The 12 T cell receptor beta chains below all came from one sample that was sequenced in a study of T cells in Graves' hyperthyroidism and ophthalmopathy. Amplification yielded TCR beta CDR3 regions, with RNA transcripts as the source. With the HTBI primer set, the TCR CDR3 went through a first round of RT-PCR. In TCRdb, the multiplex PCR reads were re-called with MiXCR into one record per CDR3 protein. This table has 50,000 to 75,000 distinct CDR3 sequences, 40% to 55% appearing once. The sample was blood. These receptors were collected from a young woman with Graves' ophthalmopathy.

This chain connects TRBV29-1 to TRBJ1-2, with D maybe TRBD1 (5 bases). Trimming took off 6 bases at V and 5 bases at J, with 19 bases between the two ends. Germline V gene lookup returns CDR1 SQVTM and CDR2 ANQGSEA. CDR3 length: 14 amino acids. The CDR3, as DNA: TGCAGCGTCCTAAGGACTGGGGGTAGTTATGGCTACACCTTC. Its translation is CSVLRTGGSYGYTF. The variable domain in full, completed from reference TRBV29-1 and TRBJ1-2, reads SAVISQKPSRDICQRGTSLTIQCQVDSQVTMMFWYRQQPGQSLTLIATANQGSEATYESGFVIDKFPISRPNLTFSTLTVSNMSPEDSSIYLCSVLRTGGSYGYTFGSGTRLTVV.

V usage is TRBV20-1 and J usage is TRBJ2-5; D call uncertain. Germline V gene lookup returns CDR1 DFQATT and CDR2 SNEGSKA (reference sequence). The CDR3 runs 12 residues. The V gene lost 3 bases and the J gene lost 2 bases, with 7 bases spanning the gap. CDR3 loop: CSARAEQETQYF. The DNA of the CDR3 is TGCAGTGCTAGGGCGGAACAAGAGACCCAGTACTTC.

Ten or more counts support this clonotype. The chain carries TRBV5-1 and TRBJ2-6; 9 nucleotides line up with TRBD1. Germline-derived CDR1 and CDR2 are SGHRS and YFSETQ. This CDR3 has 16 amino acids. The V and J ends lost 4 bases and 4 bases, in that order; junction bases with no gene match: 6. The CDR3 region has the DNA TGCGCCAGCAGCCCCGGGACAGGGTCCGGGGCCAACGTCCTGACTTTC. This gives the protein CASSPGTGSGANVLTF.

This clonotype has at least ten counts. The chain uses TRBV2 and TRBJ2-7; 8 bases line up with TRBD1. Germline V CDR1 and CDR2: SNHLY, FYNNEI. The junction had 7 bases not matched to a gene; V was cut back by 7 bases and J by 2 bases. The CDR3 extends over 14 amino acids. The CDR3 protein is CASTRGQATYEQYF. CDR3 sequence (DNA): TGTGCCAGCACTAGGGGACAGGCGACCTACGAGCAGTACTTC.

The sample holds many counts of this clonotype. The chain uses TRBV20-1 and TRBJ2-1, with D possibly being TRBD2 (6 bases). The germline V and J ends were trimmed by 1 base and 7 bases, with 14 bases remaining between them. The CDR3 sequence is 14 residues long. Germline lookup yields CDR1 DFQATT and CDR2 SNEGSKA (reference sequence). CDR3 sequence: CSARVLAGHNEQFF. The CDR3 DNA sequence: TGCAGTGCTAGAGTCCTGGCGGGGCATAATGAGCAGTTCTTC.

Comment on this clonotype: The missing conserved phenylalanine or tryptophan at the end of this CDR3 makes a read error likely. V usage is TRBV4-1 and J usage is TRBJ1-1; D is possibly TRBD1 (6 bases). Trimming took off 5 bases at V and 0 bases at J, with 28 bases between the two ends. This CDR3 is built from 20 residues. From germline, CDR1 is MGHRA and CDR2 YSYEKL. This chain's CDR3 is CASSFSPGAGQQSMNTEAFC. CDR3 bases: TGCGCCAGCAGCTTCTCCCCCGGGGCTGGACAGCAAAGCATGAACACTGAAGCTTTCTGT.

On this clonotype: The missing conserved phenylalanine or tryptophan at the end of this CDR3 makes a read error likely. The limits of the CDR3 on the DNA are not certain, so only TCRdb's listed CDR3 is given. V and J are TRBV4-1 and TRBJ2-1; TRBD2 reflects the table's D call only, with no check against the DNA. With termini counted, the CDR3 has 10 amino acids. Germline V gives CDR1 MGHRA, CDR2 YSYEKL. The CDR3: CAGSQVRLAG.

The rearrangement links TRBV10-3 to TRBJ2-1; D gene uncertain. The CDR3 consists of 14 residues. Per the germline V gene, CDR1 is ENHRY and CDR2 is SYGVKD. V dropped 4 bases and J dropped 5 bases, with 12 bases sitting between them. The DNA for the CDR3 is TGTGCCATCAGTGCTACGGGCACCGACAATGAGCAGTTCTTC. This translates into CAISATGTDNEQFF.

The gene calls are TRBV2 and TRBJ2-3; perhaps TRBD2 as D (5 bases). V lost 0 bases, J lost 4 bases, and 20 bases lay in between. CDR1 and CDR2 from the germline V gene are SNHLY and FYNNEI. The CDR3 has 18 residues. The CDR3 reads CASSEALVGRAGADTQYF. CDR3 nucleotides: TGTGCCAGCAGTGAAGCGTTGGTGGGGAGAGCTGGGGCAGATACGCAGTATTTT.

This clonotype came up many times. The chain recombines TRBV28 with TRBJ2-7, with D perhaps TRBD1 (6 bases). The CDR3 loop spans 16 amino acids. Germline V gives CDR1 MDHEN, CDR2 SYDVKM. V was pared by 4 bases and J by 2 bases, with 18 bases between. The CDR3 region is CASSWGQGGIAYEQYF. The CDR3 region has the DNA TGTGCCAGCAGTTGGGGACAAGGGGGAATCGCCTACGAGCAGTACTTC.

This clonotype was observed many times. This chain uses TRBV20-1 with TRBJ1-2; 10 bases map to TRBD1. The junction had 3 bases not matched to a gene; V was cut back by 3 bases and J by 5 bases. CDR3 length equals 13 residues. Germline V lookup: CDR1 DFQATT, CDR2 SNEGSKA (reference sequence). The CDR3 region is CSARTGGFYGYTF. CDR3 DNA sequence: TGCAGTGCTAGGACAGGGGGCTTTTATGGCTACACCTTC.

The rearrangement links TRBV20-1 to TRBJ1-4; D gene unclear. The germline V and J ends were trimmed by 5 bases and 14 bases, with 24 bases remaining between them. Per the germline V gene, CDR1 is DFQATT and CDR2 is SNEGSKA (reference sequence). The CDR3 totals 14 residues. The CDR3 loop is CSAGDGSRGEELFF. The DNA of the CDR3 is TGCAGTGCTGGGGATGGTAGTCGCGGTGAAGAGCTGTTTTTT.